These T cell receptor beta chains were read from a single sample in a study of blood T cell repertoires in COVID-19. The table came from immunoSEQ multiplex PCR; TCRdb's copy has only in-frame clones and leaves some out. The sample contains 200,000 or so clones, roughly 84% of which appear only once. Sequenced material: peripheral blood. These receptors originate from a woman aged 55-70 years who had recovered from COVID-19. The CDR3 runs from the conserved cysteine through the conserved F or W. A D gene is named only where the DNA matches it firmly. Size tells how often a clone was seen (once, few, many) or the class of an expanded clone, and some rows leave it out.

j_call: TRBJ2-1; clone_size: -; cdr3_length: 14; d_call: TRBD1; v_call: TRBV29-1; cdr3_aa: CSSPGTGTYNEQFF; cdr3_nt: TGCAGCTCCCCCGGGACAGGGACCTACAATGAGCAGTTCTTC
j_call: TRBJ1-2; clone_size: -; cdr3_length: 16; d_call: -; v_call: TRBV4-1; cdr3_aa: CASSLPGGRANYGYTF; cdr3_nt: TGCGCCAGCAGCCTCCCTGGAGGGCGAGCTAACTATGGCTACACCTTC
j_call: TRBJ2-3; clone_size: -; cdr3_length: 14; d_call: TRBD2; v_call: TRBV3-1/TRBV3-2; cdr3_aa: CASRASGGVDTQYF; cdr3_nt: TGTGCCAGCAGAGCTAGCGGGGGGGTCGATACGCAGTATTTT
j_call: TRBJ2-4; clone_size: -; cdr3_length: 16; d_call: TRBD1; v_call: TRBV23-1; cdr3_aa: CASSDLQGVAKNIQYF; cdr3_nt: TGCGCCAGCAGTGACTTACAGGGGGTGGCCAAAAACATTCAGTACTTC
j_call: TRBJ2-5; clone_size: -; cdr3_length: 13; d_call: TRBD1; v_call: TRBV3-1/TRBV3-2; cdr3_aa: CASSQTGGETQYF; cdr3_nt: TGTGCCAGCAGCCAGACAGGGGGAGAGACCCAGTACTTC
j_call: TRBJ1-1; clone_size: -; cdr3_length: 15; d_call: -; v_call: TRBV9; cdr3_aa: CASSSLGLGGTEAFF; cdr3_nt: TGTGCCAGCAGCTCTCTGGGACTTGGGGGAACTGAAGCTTTCTTT
j_call: TRBJ1-3; clone_size: -; cdr3_length: 15; d_call: TRBD1; v_call: TRBV7-8; cdr3_aa: CASSPRGTAGNTIYF; cdr3_nt: TGTGCCAGCAGCCCACGAGGGACAGCTGGAAACACCATATATTTT
j_call: TRBJ2-1; clone_size: -; cdr3_length: 13; d_call: TRBD1; v_call: TRBV28; cdr3_aa: CASSRTGGTEQFF; cdr3_nt: TGTGCCAGCAGCCGGACAGGGGGCACTGAGCAGTTCTTC
j_call: TRBJ1-2; clone_size: few; cdr3_length: 13; d_call: -; v_call: TRBV5-5; cdr3_aa: CASSLDRVEGYTF; cdr3_nt: TGTGCCAGCAGCTTGGACAGGGTGGAAGGCTACACCTTC
j_call: TRBJ2-2; clone_size: -; cdr3_length: 17; d_call: TRBD2; v_call: TRBV18; cdr3_aa: CASSRLLAGRNTGELFF; cdr3_nt: TGTGCCAGCTCACGCCTCCTAGCGGGGAGAAACACCGGGGAGCTGTTTTTT
j_call: TRBJ1-2; clone_size: -; cdr3_length: 14; d_call: TRBD1; v_call: TRBV9; cdr3_aa: CASSGDRREWDYTF; cdr3_nt: TGTGCCAGCAGCGGGGACAGGAGGGAATGGGACTACACCTTC
j_call: TRBJ2-5; clone_size: -; cdr3_length: 15; d_call: TRBD1; v_call: TRBV2; cdr3_aa: CASSLQGLKEETQYF; cdr3_nt: TGTGCCAGCAGTCTACAGGGGTTAAAAGAGGAGACCCAGTACTTC
j_call: TRBJ1-3; clone_size: -; cdr3_length: 12; d_call: -; v_call: TRBV7-9; cdr3_aa: CASSYDRNTIYF; cdr3_nt: TGTGCCAGCAGCTACGACAGAAACACCATATATTTT
j_call: TRBJ1-5; clone_size: -; cdr3_length: 15; d_call: -; v_call: TRBV11-2; cdr3_aa: CASSLDDRSNQPQHF; cdr3_nt: TGTGCCAGCAGCTTAGACGACAGAAGCAATCAGCCCCAGCATTTT
j_call: TRBJ2-4; clone_size: once; cdr3_length: 13; d_call: -; v_call: TRBV9; cdr3_aa: CASSVGGRGVLHF; cdr3_nt: TGTGCCAGCAGCGTAGGAGGGCGGGGAGTCCTCCACTTC
j_call: TRBJ2-3; clone_size: -; cdr3_length: 14; d_call: -; v_call: TRBV18; cdr3_aa: CASSLGQSTDTQYF; cdr3_nt: TGTGCCAGCTCCCTAGGACAGAGCACAGATACGCAGTATTTT
j_call: TRBJ2-7; clone_size: once; cdr3_length: 12; d_call: -; v_call: TRBV19; cdr3_aa: CASSAGAGEQYF; cdr3_nt: TGTGCCAGTAGTGCGGGGGCTGGGGAGCAGTACTTC
j_call: TRBJ2-7; clone_size: once; cdr3_length: 15; d_call: TRBD2; v_call: TRBV4-3; cdr3_aa: CASSSLSGADHEQYF; cdr3_nt: TGCGCCAGCAGCTCCCTTAGCGGGGCGGACCACGAGCAGTACTTC
j_call: TRBJ1-1; clone_size: -; cdr3_length: 19; d_call: TRBD1; v_call: TRBV19; cdr3_aa: CASSTRSTGGLLMNTEAFF; cdr3_nt: TGTGCCAGTAGCACGAGATCCACAGGGGGCCTCCTTATGAACACTGAAGCTTTCTTT
j_call: TRBJ2-6; clone_size: -; cdr3_length: 18; d_call: -; v_call: TRBV21-1; cdr3_aa: CASSHGPRAPSGANVLTF; cdr3_nt: TGTGCCAGCAGCCACGGGCCGCGGGCCCCCTCTGGGGCCAACGTCCTGACTTTC
j_call: TRBJ2-7; clone_size: once; cdr3_length: 13; d_call: TRBD1; v_call: TRBV7-2; cdr3_aa: CASSSQGARGQYF; cdr3_nt: TGTGCCAGCAGCTCACAGGGGGCAAGGGGGCAGTACTTC
j_call: TRBJ1-1; clone_size: -; cdr3_length: 15; d_call: -; v_call: TRBV21-1; cdr3_aa: CASSTKDRATTEAFF; cdr3_nt: TGTGCCAGCAGCACCAAGGACAGGGCCACCACTGAAGCTTTCTTT
j_call: TRBJ2-7; clone_size: -; cdr3_length: 15; d_call: -; v_call: TRBV11-2; cdr3_aa: CASSPVWSGTYEQYF; cdr3_nt: TGTGCCAGCAGCCCCGTATGGTCAGGGACCTACGAGCAGTACTTC
j_call: TRBJ1-1; clone_size: once; cdr3_length: 14; d_call: TRBD1; v_call: TRBV9; cdr3_aa: CASSNPPRGTEAFF; cdr3_nt: TGTGCCAGCAGCAACCCGCCCAGGGGGACTGAAGCTTTCTTT
j_call: TRBJ1-3; clone_size: -; cdr3_length: 14; d_call: TRBD1; v_call: TRBV12-5; cdr3_aa: CASGMTGAGNTIYF; cdr3_nt: TGTGCTAGTGGTATGACAGGGGCTGGAAACACCATATATTTT
j_call: TRBJ2-3; clone_size: -; cdr3_length: 16; d_call: TRBD1; v_call: TRBV7-8; cdr3_aa: CASSPKTGGMGDTQYF; cdr3_nt: TGTGCCAGCAGCCCCAAGACAGGGGGCATGGGAGATACGCAGTATTTT
j_call: TRBJ1-1; clone_size: -; cdr3_length: 14; d_call: -; v_call: TRBV15; cdr3_aa: CATSNRALNTEAFF; cdr3_nt: TGTGCCACCAGCAACAGGGCTTTGAACACTGAAGCTTTCTTT
j_call: TRBJ2-3; clone_size: -; cdr3_length: 15; d_call: TRBD2; v_call: TRBV7-9; cdr3_aa: CASSRGLAGADTQYF; cdr3_nt: TGTGCCAGCAGCCGGGGACTAGCGGGCGCAGATACGCAGTATTTT
j_call: TRBJ1-2; clone_size: once; cdr3_length: 14; d_call: TRBD1; v_call: TRBV7-9; cdr3_aa: CASSLGGQGYGYTF; cdr3_nt: TGTGCCAGCAGCTTAGGAGGACAGGGGTATGGCTACACCTTC
j_call: TRBJ1-4; clone_size: -; cdr3_length: 16; d_call: -; v_call: TRBV2; cdr3_aa: CASSDQGRATNEKLFF; cdr3_nt: TGTGCCAGCAGTGATCAGGGGCGTGCAACTAATGAAAAACTGTTTTTT
j_call: TRBJ2-7; clone_size: -; cdr3_length: 13; d_call: -; v_call: TRBV29-1; cdr3_aa: CSVEGTVDYEQYF; cdr3_nt: TGCAGCGTTGAAGGGACAGTGGACTACGAGCAGTACTTC
j_call: TRBJ1-6; clone_size: -; cdr3_length: 14; d_call: -; v_call: TRBV27; cdr3_aa: CASSPGDNYSPLHF; cdr3_nt: TGTGCCAGCAGCCCAGGGGACAACTATTCACCCCTCCACTTT
j_call: TRBJ2-5; clone_size: -; cdr3_length: 13; d_call: -; v_call: TRBV5-1; cdr3_aa: CASSLASGETQYF; cdr3_nt: TGCGCCAGCAGCTTGGCCAGCGGGGAGACCCAGTACTTC
j_call: TRBJ1-6; clone_size: once; cdr3_length: 14; d_call: -; v_call: TRBV7-3; cdr3_aa: CASSSGIGPSPLHF; cdr3_nt: TGTGCCAGCAGCTCCGGGATAGGGCCTTCACCCCTCCACTTT
j_call: TRBJ2-3; clone_size: few; cdr3_length: 16; d_call: -; v_call: TRBV7-2; cdr3_aa: CASSLAGNQGADTQYF; cdr3_nt: TGTGCCAGCAGCTTAGCAGGGAACCAAGGGGCAGATACGCAGTATTTT
j_call: TRBJ1-4; clone_size: -; cdr3_length: 15; d_call: TRBD1; v_call: TRBV15; cdr3_aa: CATSSRQGAFEKLFF; cdr3_nt: TGTGCCACCAGCTCACGGCAGGGGGCTTTTGAAAAACTGTTTTTT
j_call: TRBJ2-2; clone_size: once; cdr3_length: 14; d_call: TRBD1; v_call: TRBV6-5; cdr3_aa: CASNRRGGAGELFF; cdr3_nt: TGTGCCAGCAATAGACGAGGGGGCGCCGGGGAGCTGTTTTTT
j_call: TRBJ2-5; clone_size: -; cdr3_length: 16; d_call: TRBD2; v_call: TRBV5-1; cdr3_aa: CASSLGIAGPQETQYF; cdr3_nt: TGCGCCAGCAGCTTGGGAATAGCGGGTCCGCAAGAGACCCAGTACTTC
j_call: TRBJ1-1; clone_size: -; cdr3_length: 15; d_call: TRBD1; v_call: TRBV9; cdr3_aa: CASSGGQGLDTEAFF; cdr3_nt: TGTGCCAGCAGCGGCGGACAGGGTCTGGACACTGAAGCTTTCTTT
j_call: TRBJ2-3; clone_size: -; cdr3_length: 17; d_call: TRBD2; v_call: TRBV3-1/TRBV3-2; cdr3_aa: CASSQVSGGHLTDTQYF; cdr3_nt: TGTGCCAGCAGCCAAGTAAGCGGGGGGCACCTCACAGATACGCAGTATTTT
j_call: TRBJ1-2; clone_size: -; cdr3_length: 12; d_call: -; v_call: TRBV6-1; cdr3_aa: CASSESGYGYTF; cdr3_nt: TGTGCCAGCAGTGAATCGGGATATGGCTACACCTTC
j_call: TRBJ2-1; clone_size: -; cdr3_length: 13; d_call: TRBD2; v_call: TRBV24-1; cdr3_aa: CATSDPRDYQQFF; cdr3_nt: TGTGCCACCAGTGACCCCCGGGACTACCAGCAGTTCTTC
j_call: TRBJ1-4; clone_size: -; cdr3_length: 19; d_call: TRBD1; v_call: TRBV28; cdr3_aa: CASRLQNGYRGQANEKLFF; cdr3_nt: TGTGCCAGCAGGCTGCAGAACGGGTACAGGGGTCAGGCTAATGAAAAACTGTTTTTT
j_call: TRBJ2-4; clone_size: -; cdr3_length: 14; d_call: TRBD2; v_call: TRBV11-2; cdr3_aa: CASSLDNGNGGMYF; cdr3_nt: TGTGCCAGCAGCTTAGATAATGGTAACGGGGGGATGTACTTC
j_call: TRBJ2-3; clone_size: -; cdr3_length: 17; d_call: TRBD1; v_call: TRBV4-1; cdr3_aa: CASSQEGSRGRADTQYF; cdr3_nt: TGCGCCAGCAGCCAAGAAGGCTCGAGGGGGCGAGCAGATACGCAGTATTTT
j_call: TRBJ1-1; clone_size: -; cdr3_length: 13; d_call: -; v_call: TRBV5-8; cdr3_aa: CASTRTRNTEAFF; cdr3_nt: TGTGCCAGCACCAGGACACGGAACACTGAAGCTTTCTTT
j_call: TRBJ2-5; clone_size: -; cdr3_length: 14; d_call: -; v_call: TRBV11-2; cdr3_aa: CASSQATEQETQYF; cdr3_nt: TGTGCCAGCAGCCAGGCTACCGAGCAAGAGACCCAGTACTTC
j_call: TRBJ1-5; clone_size: once; cdr3_length: 15; d_call: TRBD1; v_call: TRBV6-5; cdr3_aa: CASRDRGWANQPQHF; cdr3_nt: TGTGCCAGCAGAGACAGGGGATGGGCCAATCAGCCCCAGCATTTT